This record looks at one T cell receptor beta chain sequence and its context. Its antigen is unidentified. The DNA is left out, because the CDR3 cannot be placed on it with certainty; the CDR3 is given as TCRdb lists it. This entry belongs to a study of cytomegalovirus exposure and HLA in healthy donors. Overall study: Early on, a data release was issued that held approximately 92 million unique TCRs from HLA-typed donors. Whole-study results and caveats: In all likelihood, a cluster of highly shared sequence variants was a sequencing artifact. As a later analysis revealed, most CMV-associated TCR beta chains appeared HLA-restricted. Excluded: some indistinguishable V segments such as TRBV6-2 and TRBV6-3.

The CDR3 has 16 amino acids, counting both end residues. Germline loops: CDR1 SGHTA, CDR2 FQGNSA. The PCR employed 60 Vbeta primers together with 13 Jbeta primers. Profiled with immunoSEQ multiplex PCR; TCRdb holds only in-frame clones, not every one. The sample contains 110,000 to 150,000 clones, more than 75% of which appear only once. The chain links TRBV7-2 to TRBJ1-1; TRBD1, the table's D call, lacks a check against the DNA. The sequenced sample was PBMCs. This receptor was obtained from a woman aged 18-29 years in good health and CMV-seropositive. The CDR3 loop is CASSFGPGQMNTEAFF.